This T cell receptor beta chain comes out of a study of shared clonotypes between healthy human individuals. In this sample, this clone turned up many times. Genomic DNA from each subset was divided evenly over several immunoSEQ plates. Replicate PCRs for unsorted PBMC used approximately 320 ng DNA (approximately 30,000 T cell genomes). Generated by immunoSEQ multiplex PCR, the TCRdb table keeps only in-frame clones and is missing some. The sample has hundreds of thousands of clones; around 80% are singletons. J was trimmed by 6 bases and V by 5 bases; bases with no gene match: 8. Germline CDR1 reads GTSNPN; CDR2 reads SVGIG (reference sequence). CDR3 size: 13 residues. Unsorted material relied on tens of millions of PBMCs as the source of genomic DNA.

The sequence came from a woman in her thirties or forties in good health. Some clones in this sample may be carry-over from other donors' samples. The sequencing input was PBMCs. The chain employs TRBV30 and TRBJ2-5; 8 bases agree with TRBD2. In nucleotides, the CDR3 is TGTGCCTGGCGCCGGACGGGGGGGCAGACCCAGTACTTC. This gives the protein CAWRRTGGQTQYF. The full variable domain, in which reference TRBV30 and TRBJ2-5 provide the parts outside the CDR3, is SQTIHQWPATLVQPVGSPLSLECTVEGTSNPNLYWYRQAAGRGLQLLFYSVGIGQISSEVPQNLSASRPQDRQFILSSKKLLLSDSGFYLCAWRRTGGQTQYFGPGTRLLVL.